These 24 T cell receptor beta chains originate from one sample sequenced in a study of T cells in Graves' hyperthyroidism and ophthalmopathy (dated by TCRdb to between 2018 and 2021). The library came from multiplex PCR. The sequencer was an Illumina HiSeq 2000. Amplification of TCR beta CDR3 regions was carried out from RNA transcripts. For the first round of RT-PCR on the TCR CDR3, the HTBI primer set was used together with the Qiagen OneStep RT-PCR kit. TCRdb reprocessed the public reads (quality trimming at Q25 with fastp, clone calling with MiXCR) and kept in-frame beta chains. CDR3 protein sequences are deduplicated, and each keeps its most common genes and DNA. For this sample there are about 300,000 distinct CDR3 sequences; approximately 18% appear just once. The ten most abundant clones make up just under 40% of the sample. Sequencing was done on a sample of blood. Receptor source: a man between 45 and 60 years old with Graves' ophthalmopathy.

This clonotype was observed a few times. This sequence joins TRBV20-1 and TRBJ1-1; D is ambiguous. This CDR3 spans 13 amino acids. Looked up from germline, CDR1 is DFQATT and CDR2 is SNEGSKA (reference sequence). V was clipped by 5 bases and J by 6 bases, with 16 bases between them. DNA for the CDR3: TGCAGTGCTGGTCTTATACACGGGCCTGAAGCTTTCTTT. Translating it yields CSAGLIHGPEAFF.

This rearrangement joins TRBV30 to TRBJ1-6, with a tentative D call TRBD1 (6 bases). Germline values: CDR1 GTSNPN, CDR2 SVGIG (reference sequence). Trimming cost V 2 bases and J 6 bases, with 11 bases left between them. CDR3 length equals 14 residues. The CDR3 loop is CAWSPGVVNSPLHF. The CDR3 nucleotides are TGTGCCTGGAGTCCAGGGGTGGTTAATTCACCCCTCCACTTT.

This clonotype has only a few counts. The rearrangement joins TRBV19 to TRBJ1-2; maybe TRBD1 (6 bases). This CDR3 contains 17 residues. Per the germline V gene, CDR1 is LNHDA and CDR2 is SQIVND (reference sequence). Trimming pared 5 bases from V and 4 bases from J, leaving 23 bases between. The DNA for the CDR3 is TGTGCCAGTAGTTTTGGAGCCTCAGGGGCCTTGGTCTATGGCTACACCTTC. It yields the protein CASSFGASGALVYGYTF. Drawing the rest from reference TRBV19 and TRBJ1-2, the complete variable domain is DGGITQSPKYLFRKEGQNVTLSCEQNLNHDAMYWYRQDPGQGLRLIYYSQIVNDFQKGDIAEGYSVSREKKESFPLTVTSAQKNPTAFYLCASSFGASGALVYGYTFGSGTRLTVV.

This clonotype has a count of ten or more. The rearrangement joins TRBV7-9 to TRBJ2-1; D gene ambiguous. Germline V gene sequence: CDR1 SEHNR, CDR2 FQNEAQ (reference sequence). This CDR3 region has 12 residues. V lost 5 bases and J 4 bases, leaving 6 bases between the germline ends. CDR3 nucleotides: TGTGCCAGCAGCACCCGGTACAATGAGCAGTTCTTC. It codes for CASSTRYNEQFF. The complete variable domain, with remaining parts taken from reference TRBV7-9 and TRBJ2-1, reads DTGVSQNPRHKITKRGQNVTFRCDPISEHNRLYWYRQTLGQGPEFLTYFQNEAQLEKSRLLSDRFSAERPKGSFSTLEIQRTEQGDSAMYLCASSTRYNEQFFGPGTRLTVL.

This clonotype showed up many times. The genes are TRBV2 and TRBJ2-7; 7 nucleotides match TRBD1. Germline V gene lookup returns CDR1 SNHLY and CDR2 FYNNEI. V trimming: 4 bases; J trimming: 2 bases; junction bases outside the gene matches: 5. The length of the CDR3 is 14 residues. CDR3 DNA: TGTGCCAGCAGTGTAGGGGGACAGACCTACGAGCAGTACTTC. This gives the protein CASSVGGQTYEQYF.

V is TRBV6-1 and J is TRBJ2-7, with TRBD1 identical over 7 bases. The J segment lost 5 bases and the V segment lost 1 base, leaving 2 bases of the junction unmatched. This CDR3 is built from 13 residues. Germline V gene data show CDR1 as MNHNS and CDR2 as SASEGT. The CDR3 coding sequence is TGTGCCAGCAGTGAAGGAACAGGGGACGAGCAGTACTTC. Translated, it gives CASSEGTGDEQYF.

The CDR3 sequence is CASSQGSGTGTDTQYF. The CDR3 nucleotides read TGCGCCAGCAGCCAAGGTAGCGGGACGGGCACAGATACGCAGTATTTT. This chain links TRBV4-1 with TRBJ2-3, with 8 bases aligning to TRBD2. The CDR3 is 16 residues long. From germline, CDR1 is MGHRA and CDR2 YSYEKL. V trimming: 1 base; J trimming: 1 base; junction bases outside the gene matches: 4.

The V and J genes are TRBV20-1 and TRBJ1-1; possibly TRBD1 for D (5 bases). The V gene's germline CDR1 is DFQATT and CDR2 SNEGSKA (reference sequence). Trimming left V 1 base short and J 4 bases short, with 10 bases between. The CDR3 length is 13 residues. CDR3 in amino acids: CSARGRAGTEAFF. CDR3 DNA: TGCAGTGCTAGAGGCAGGGCGGGCACTGAAGCTTTCTTT.

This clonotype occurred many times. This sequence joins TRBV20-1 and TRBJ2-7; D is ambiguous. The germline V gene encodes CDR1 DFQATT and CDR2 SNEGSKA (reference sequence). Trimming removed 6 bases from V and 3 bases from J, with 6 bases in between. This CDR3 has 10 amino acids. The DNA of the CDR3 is TGCAGTGCCCGAGACTACGAGCAGTACTTC. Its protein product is CSARDYEQYF.

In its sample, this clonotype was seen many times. The DNA of the CDR3 is TGTGCCAGCAGTTACGGAAGACTAGCCCGAAATGAGCAGTTCTTC. Its protein product is CASSYGRLARNEQFF. The chain employs TRBV6-6 and TRBJ2-1, with 7 bases that match TRBD2. V lost 2 bases to trimming and J lost 7 bases; unmatched junction nucleotides: 8. Germline V gives CDR1 MNHNY, CDR2 SVGAGI (reference sequence). CDR3 length: 15 residues.

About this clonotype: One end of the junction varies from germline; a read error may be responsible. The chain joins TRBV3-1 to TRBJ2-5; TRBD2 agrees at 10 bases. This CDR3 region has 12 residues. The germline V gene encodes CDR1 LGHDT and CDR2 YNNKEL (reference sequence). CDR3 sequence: CASSQASGRADF. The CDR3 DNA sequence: TGTGCCAGCAGCCAAGCCAGCGGGAGGGCCGACTTC.

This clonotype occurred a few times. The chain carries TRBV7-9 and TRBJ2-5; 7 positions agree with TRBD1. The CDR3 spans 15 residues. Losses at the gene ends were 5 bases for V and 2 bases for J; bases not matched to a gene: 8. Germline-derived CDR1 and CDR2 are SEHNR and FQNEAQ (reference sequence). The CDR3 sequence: CASSARQGWQETQYF. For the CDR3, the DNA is TGTGCCAGCAGCGCCCGACAGGGCTGGCAAGAGACCCAGTACTTC.

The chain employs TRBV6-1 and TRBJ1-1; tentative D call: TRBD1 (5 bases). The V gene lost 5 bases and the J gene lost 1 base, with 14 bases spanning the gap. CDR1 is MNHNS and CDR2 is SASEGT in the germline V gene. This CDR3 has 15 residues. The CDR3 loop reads CASSYPGTGNTEAFF. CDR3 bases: TGTGCCAGCAGTTACCCGGGGACGGGGAACACTGAAGCTTTCTTT.

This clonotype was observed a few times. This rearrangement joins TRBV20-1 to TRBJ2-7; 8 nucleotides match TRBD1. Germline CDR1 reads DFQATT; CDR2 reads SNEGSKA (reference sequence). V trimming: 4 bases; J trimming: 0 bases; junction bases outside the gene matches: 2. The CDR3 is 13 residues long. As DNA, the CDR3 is TGCAGTGCTACCGGGACAGGCTCCTACGAGCAGTACTTC. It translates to CSATGTGSYEQYF.

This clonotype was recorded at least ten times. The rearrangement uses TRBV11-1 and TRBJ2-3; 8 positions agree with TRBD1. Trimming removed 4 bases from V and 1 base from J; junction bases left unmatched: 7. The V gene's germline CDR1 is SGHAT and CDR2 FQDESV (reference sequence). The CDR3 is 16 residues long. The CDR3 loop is CASSSGQGRGTDTQYF. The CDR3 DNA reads TGTGCCAGCAGCTCAGGACAGGGAAGGGGCACAGATACGCAGTATTTT.

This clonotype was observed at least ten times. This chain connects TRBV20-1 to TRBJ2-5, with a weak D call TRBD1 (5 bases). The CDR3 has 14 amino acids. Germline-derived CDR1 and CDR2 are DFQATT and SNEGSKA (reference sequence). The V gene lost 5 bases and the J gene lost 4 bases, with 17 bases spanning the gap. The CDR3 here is CSAFAGLWGETQYF. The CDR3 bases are TGCAGTGCTTTCGCAGGGCTCTGGGGAGAGACCCAGTACTTC.

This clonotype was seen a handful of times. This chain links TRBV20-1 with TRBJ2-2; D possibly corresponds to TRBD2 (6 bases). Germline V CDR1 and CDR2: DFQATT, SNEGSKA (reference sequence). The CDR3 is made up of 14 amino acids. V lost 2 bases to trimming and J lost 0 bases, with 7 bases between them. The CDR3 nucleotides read TGCAGTGCTAGACTAGCGTCGAACACCGGGGAGCTGTTTTTT. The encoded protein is CSARLASNTGELFF.

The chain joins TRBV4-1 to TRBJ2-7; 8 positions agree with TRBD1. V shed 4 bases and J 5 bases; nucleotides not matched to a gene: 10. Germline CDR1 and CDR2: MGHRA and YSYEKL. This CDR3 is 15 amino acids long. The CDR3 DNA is TGCGCCAGCAGCCGCCGCGCAGGGGGCATCCACGAGCAGTACTTC. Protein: CASSRRAGGIHEQYF.

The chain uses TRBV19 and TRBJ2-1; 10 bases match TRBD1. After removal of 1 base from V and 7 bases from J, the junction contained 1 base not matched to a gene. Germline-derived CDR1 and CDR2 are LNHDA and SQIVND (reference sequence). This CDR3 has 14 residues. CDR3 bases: TGTGCCAGTAGTATAGGACAGGGGGCTAATGAGCAGTTCTTC. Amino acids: CASSIGQGANEQFF.

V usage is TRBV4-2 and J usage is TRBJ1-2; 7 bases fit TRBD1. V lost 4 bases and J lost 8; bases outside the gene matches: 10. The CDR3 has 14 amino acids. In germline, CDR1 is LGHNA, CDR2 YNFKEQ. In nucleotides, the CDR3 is TGTGCCAGCAGCCCCTGGGACAGTTTCTCCGGCTACACCTTC. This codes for CASSPWDSFSGYTF.

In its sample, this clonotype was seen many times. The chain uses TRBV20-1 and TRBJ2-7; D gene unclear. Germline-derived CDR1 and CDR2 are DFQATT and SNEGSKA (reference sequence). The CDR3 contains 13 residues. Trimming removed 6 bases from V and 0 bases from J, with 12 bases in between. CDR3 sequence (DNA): TGCAGTGCGAGGAGTGCGAGCTCCTACGAGCAGTACTTC. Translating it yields CSARSASSYEQYF.

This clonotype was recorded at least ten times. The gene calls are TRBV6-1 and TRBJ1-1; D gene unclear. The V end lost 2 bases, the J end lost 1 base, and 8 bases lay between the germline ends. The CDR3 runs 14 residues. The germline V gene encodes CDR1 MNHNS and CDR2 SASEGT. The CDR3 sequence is CASSERVKNTEAFF. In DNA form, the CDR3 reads TGTGCCAGCAGTGAACGGGTTAAGAACACTGAAGCTTTCTTT.

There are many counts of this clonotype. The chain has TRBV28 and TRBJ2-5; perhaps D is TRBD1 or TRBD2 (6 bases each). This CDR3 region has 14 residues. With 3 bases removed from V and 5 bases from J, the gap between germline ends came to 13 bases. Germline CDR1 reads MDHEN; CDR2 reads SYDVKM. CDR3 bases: TGTGCCAGCAGTTTGATGGGGGGCGGGGAGACCCAGTACTTC. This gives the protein CASSLMGGGETQYF.

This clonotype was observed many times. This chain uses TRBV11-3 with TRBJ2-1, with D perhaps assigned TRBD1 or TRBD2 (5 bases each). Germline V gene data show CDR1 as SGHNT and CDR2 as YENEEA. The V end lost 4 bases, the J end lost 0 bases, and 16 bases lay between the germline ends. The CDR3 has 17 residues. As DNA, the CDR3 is TGTGCCAGCAGCTCCCGGTGGGACGGTCGCTCCTACAATGAGCAGTTCTTC. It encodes CASSSRWDGRSYNEQFF.